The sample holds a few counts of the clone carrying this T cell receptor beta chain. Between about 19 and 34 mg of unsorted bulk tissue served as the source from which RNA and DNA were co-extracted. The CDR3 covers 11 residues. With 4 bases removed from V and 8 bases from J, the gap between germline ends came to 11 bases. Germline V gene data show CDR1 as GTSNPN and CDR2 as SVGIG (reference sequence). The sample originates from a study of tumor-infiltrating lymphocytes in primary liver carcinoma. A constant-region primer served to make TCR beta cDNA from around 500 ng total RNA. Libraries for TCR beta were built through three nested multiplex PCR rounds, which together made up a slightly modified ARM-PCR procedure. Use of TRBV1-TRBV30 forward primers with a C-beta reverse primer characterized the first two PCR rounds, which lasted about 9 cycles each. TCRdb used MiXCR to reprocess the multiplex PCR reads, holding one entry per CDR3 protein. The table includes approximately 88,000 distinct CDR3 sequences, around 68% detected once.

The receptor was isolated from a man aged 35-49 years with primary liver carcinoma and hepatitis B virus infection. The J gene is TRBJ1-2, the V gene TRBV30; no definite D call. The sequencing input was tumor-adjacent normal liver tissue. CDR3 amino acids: CAWTRPGGYTF. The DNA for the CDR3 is TGTGCCTGGACCCGCCCGGGCGGCTACACCTTC.